The present entry profiles one T cell receptor beta chain with its context. One end of the junction fails to match germline, which may point to a read error. This CDR3 has 12 amino acids. The sample belongs to a study of T-cell memory formation after mild COVID-19. TCRdb itself ran the 5' RACE reads through MiXCR, one entry per CDR3 protein. The table lists under 650,000 distinct CDR3 sequences, about a sixth of them singletons. The TCR originated in an adult woman who had mild COVID-19 (a few samples of this study predate the infection). Cell type and time point are not known. The J gene is TRBJ1-6, the V gene TRBV12-3 or TRBV12-4; no reliable D call. The source material was PBMCs or a T cell subset sorted from them (not recorded which). In DNA, the CDR3 is TGTGCCAGCACTAATCACTATTCAGCCCTCCACTTT. Its translation is CASTNHYSALHF.